The sample holds many counts of the clone carrying this TCR beta chain. Its antigen is not identified. V gave up 5 bases and J gave up 3 bases; unmatched junction bases: 10. The CDR3 totals 15 residues. The authors defined stable hyperthyroidism as no ophthalmopathy within 18 months of follow-up. Exclusion covered patients with other autoimmune diseases or uncontrolled infections (as well as pregnancy or lactation). The diagnosis combined clinical symptoms, thyroxine, TRAb, thyroid ultrasound and orbital computed tomography scans. This entry is derived from a study of Graves' ophthalmopathy and Graves' hyperthyroidism. General observations from the study: Appearing in blood as well were most expanded thyroid clonotypes above 0.001 frequency.

The study amplified TCR beta CDR3 regions using RNA transcripts. HTBI-primed first-round RT-PCR preceded second-round multiplex PCR. TCRdb reprocessed the multiplex PCR reads with MiXCR, giving one entry per CDR3 protein. The table has about 620,000 distinct CDR3 sequences, over 20% seen once. This sequence joins TRBV12-3 or TRBV12-4 and TRBJ2-7; TRBD2 agrees at 7 bases. The TCR sequence derives from a woman between 18 and 30 years old with stable Graves' hyperthyroidism. Some clones in this sample may be carry-over from other donors' samples. What was sequenced was peripheral blood. The CDR3 region is CASSHRSGESYEQYF. The DNA for the CDR3 is TGTGCCAGCAGTCACCGAAGCGGGGAGAGCTACGAGCAGTACTTC.